This T cell receptor (beta chain) was profiled in a study of shared clonotypes between healthy human individuals. General study findings and limits: Clonotype sharing among donors likely depends on sequencing depth.

The CDR3 extends over 13 amino acids. The germline V gene encodes CDR1 SNHLY and CDR2 FYNNEI. V lost 4 bases and J lost 6, with 10 bases in between. On this clone itself: As yet, its antigen is unknown.

Deep level was the assay's run setting. The assay was immunoSEQ multiplex PCR, and TCRdb's table has in-frame clones only and misses some. The top ten clones hold around 12% of a sample with a few hundred thousand clones, around 81% of them seen once. Sequenced: PBMCs. The chain links TRBV2 to TRBJ2-1, with D maybe TRBD2 (6 bases). This TCR was recovered from a woman aged 40 to 50 in good health. Some clones in this sample may be carry-over from other donors' samples. The CDR3 here is CASSAPSVNEQFF. The CDR3 region has the DNA TGTGCCAGCAGTGCGCCTAGCGTCAATGAGCAGTTCTTC.